Following are 18 T cell receptor beta chains from one sample sequenced in a study of blood T cell repertoires in COVID-19. Assay: immunoSEQ multiplex PCR; the TCRdb copy retains only in-frame clones and omits some. The sample consists of about 150,000 clones, about nine tenths of them appearing once. The source material was PBMCs or T cells enriched from blood (not recorded which). The receptors were gathered from a middle-aged man who had recovered from COVID-19.

The chain couples TRBV24-1 to TRBJ2-5; 9 bases align to TRBD1. V lost 2 bases, J lost 5 bases, and 8 bases stayed unmatched. The length of the CDR3 is 16 residues. Germline loops: CDR1 KGHDR, CDR2 SFDVKD. In DNA, the CDR3 is TGTGCCACCAGTGATTCTAGGACAGGGGCTAAGGAGACCCAGTACTTC. This sequence encodes CATSDSRTGAKETQYF.

This chain links TRBV12-3 or TRBV12-4 with TRBJ1-2; D is unresolved. Trimming cost V 3 bases and J 5 bases, with 10 bases left between them. CDR3 length equals 13 residues. The CDR3: CASSFRSTYGYTF. CDR3 in DNA: TGTGCCAGCAGTTTTCGAAGTACATATGGCTACACCTTC.

The chain recombines TRBV7-8 with TRBJ1-5; 12 bases align to TRBD1. This CDR3 is 17 amino acids long. In germline, CDR1 is SGHVS, CDR2 FQNEAQ. With 4 bases clipped from V and 3 bases from J, the junction kept 7 bases outside the gene matches. The chain's CDR3 is CASSSGQGAGSNQPQHF. The CDR3 nucleotides are TGTGCCAGCAGCTCGGGACAGGGGGCCGGTTCCAATCAGCCCCAGCATTTT.

The chain links TRBV4-3 to TRBJ2-3; D possibly corresponds to TRBD2 (7 bases). In germline, CDR1 is LGHNA, CDR2 YSLEER. With 4 bases removed from V and 7 bases from J, the gap between germline ends came to 30 bases. CDR3 size: 19 residues. CDR3 residues: CASSRARGTRGGPRYTQYF. DNA of the CDR3: TGCGCCAGCAGCCGCGCTCGAGGAACTAGGGGGGGGCCGAGGTATACGCAGTATTTT.

This chain connects TRBV30 to TRBJ1-1, with 9 positions matching TRBD1. The CDR3 runs 13 residues. With V trimmed by 3 bases and J by 5 bases, 4 bases remained unmatched. CDR1 is GTSNPN and CDR2 is SVGIG in the germline V gene (reference sequence). Written as DNA, the CDR3 is TGTGCCTGGAGGGACAGGGGAAAGACTGAAGCTTTCTTT. It codes for CAWRDRGKTEAFF.

The chain recombines TRBV7-9 with TRBJ2-2; TRBD2 might be the D (6 bases). This CDR3 region has 14 residues. Trimming removed 8 bases at V and 4 bases at J, with 14 bases between. Germline CDR1 SEHNR, CDR2 FQNEAQ (reference sequence). For the CDR3, the DNA is TGTGCCAGCTTTAAAGGAGGGCGCACCGGGGAGCTGTTTTTT. Encoded protein: CASFKGGRTGELFF.

The V and J genes are TRBV3-1 (or the pseudogene TRBV3-2) and TRBJ1-1; unclear D gene. This CDR3 has 12 amino acids. Germline CDR1 and CDR2: LGHDT and YNNKEL (reference sequence). The V end was cut by 4 bases, the J end by 7 bases, with 10 bases between. CDR3 in amino acids: CASSPGRGEAFF. DNA for the CDR3: TGTGCCAGCAGCCCGGGGAGAGGTGAAGCTTTCTTT.

In its sample, this clone was seen a few times. V usage is TRBV7-9 and J usage is TRBJ2-7; 9 bases map to TRBD2. CDR1 and CDR2 from the germline V gene are SEHNR and FQNEAQ (reference sequence). CDR3 size: 15 residues. V lost 1 base and J lost 6; bases outside the gene matches: 7. DNA of the CDR3: TGTGCCAGCAGCTTAGGATTAGCGGGAGTACGCGAGCAGTACTTC. Translating it yields CASSLGLAGVREQYF.

The chain combines TRBV10-3 with TRBJ2-7; TRBD2 might be the D (5 bases). V lost 3 bases and J lost 6, with 15 bases in between. Germline V lookup: CDR1 ENHRY, CDR2 SYGVKD. This CDR3 spans 14 amino acids. The CDR3 DNA sequence: TGTGCCATCAGTGATCCACCGCGCGGGCCCGAGCAGTACGTC. It is translated as CAISDPPRGPEQYV.

The V gene is TRBV11-2, the J gene TRBJ2-1; TRBD2 might be the D (6 bases). The ends were cut back, 1 base at V and 4 bases at J, with 11 bases in the middle. The CDR3 spans 15 residues. Germline CDR1 reads SGHAT; CDR2 reads FQNNGV. The CDR3 DNA reads TGTGCCAGCAGCTTAGGGGGTAGCGGTTACAATGAGCAGTTCTTC. Translated, it gives CASSLGGSGYNEQFF.

This rearrangement joins TRBV5-5 to TRBJ2-2, with 8 bases aligning to TRBD2. With V trimmed by 3 bases and J by 0 bases, 7 bases remained unmatched. Germline lookup yields CDR1 SGHKS and CDR2 YYEKEE (reference sequence). The CDR3 has 17 amino acids. The CDR3 loop is CASSWTSSVANTGELFF. The CDR3, as DNA: TGTGCCAGCAGCTGGACTAGCTCGGTAGCGAACACCGGGGAGCTGTTTTTT.

This chain links TRBV30 with TRBJ1-2; no reliable D call. The CDR3 has 15 amino acids. Germline V CDR1 and CDR2: GTSNPN, SVGIG (reference sequence). Trimming took 3 bases from V and 0 from J, leaving 14 bases between them. In nucleotides, the CDR3 is TGTGCCTGGAGACGAACGCCCGGAGCTAACTATGGCTACACCTTC. Translation: CAWRRTPGANYGYTF.

V usage is TRBV28 and J usage is TRBJ2-7; 11 positions match TRBD1. From germline, CDR1 is MDHEN and CDR2 SYDVKM. With 4 bases clipped from V and 5 bases from J, the junction kept 7 bases outside the gene matches. There are 15 residues in the CDR3. CDR3 loop: CASSSPGTGGNEQYF. In DNA, the CDR3 is TGTGCCAGCAGTTCTCCCGGGACAGGGGGGAACGAGCAGTACTTC.

The table lists this clone with a few counts. The J gene is TRBJ2-7, the V gene TRBV6-1, with D possibly being TRBD1 (7 bases). V dropped 6 bases and J dropped 3 bases, with 12 bases sitting between them. The CDR3 covers 13 residues. Germline CDR1 reads MNHNS; CDR2 reads SASEGT. The CDR3 loop reads CASSPRGDYEQYV. The CDR3 nucleotides are TGTGCCAGCAGCCCCAGGGGGGACTACGAGCAGTACGTC.

The chain combines TRBV24-1 with TRBJ2-1; 14 nucleotides align to TRBD2. J was trimmed by 6 bases and V by 5 bases; bases with no gene match: 5. Germline CDR1 is KGHDR and CDR2 is SFDVKD. The CDR3 consists of 16 residues. The CDR3: CATSGRTSGGSNEQFF. The DNA for the CDR3 is TGTGCCACCAGTGGCCGGACTAGCGGGGGGTCCAATGAGCAGTTCTTC.

V gene TRBV19 combines with J gene TRBJ1-4, with D maybe TRBD1 (5 bases). V was cut by 3 bases and J by 8 bases, with 22 bases left in between. CDR1 LNHDA and CDR2 SQIVND come from the germline V gene (reference sequence). The CDR3 totals 17 residues. The DNA of the CDR3 is TGTGCCAGTAGTATTGGAAGTGTTCGGGGGATGGGAGAAAAACTGTTTTTT. It codes for CASSIGSVRGMGEKLFF.

The V call is TRBV5-1, the J call TRBJ1-2; 7 bases match TRBD1. CDR3 size: 16 residues. The V segment lost 4 bases and the J segment 0 bases; nucleotides outside the gene matches: 9. Germline V gene lookup returns CDR1 SGHRS and CDR2 YFSETQ. The CDR3 bases are TGCGCCAGCAGCCCGGGACAGAACCCCCCTAACTATGGCTACACCTTC. As protein: CASSPGQNPPNYGYTF.

This clone was counted once. The chain links TRBV10-3 to TRBJ1-5; perhaps TRBD1 as D (6 bases). The V end was cut by 0 bases, the J end by 4 bases, with 10 bases between. Germline CDR1 ENHRY, CDR2 SYGVKD. There are 15 residues in the CDR3. CDR3 DNA: TGTGCCATCAGTGAGTCCCTGACAGGTAATCAGCCCCAGCATTTT. Protein product: CAISESLTGNQPQHF.